This is a list of T cell receptor beta chains from one sample in a study of blood T cell repertoires in COVID-19. TCRdb's table, derived via immunoSEQ multiplex PCR, lists solely in-frame clones and lacks some. The sample holds about 260,000 clones; 70% to 90% are singletons and the top ten take less than 0.9%. The sample consisted of PBMCs or T cells enriched from blood (not recorded which). These receptors originate from a man in his forties or fifties who had been exposed to COVID-19. Each CDR3 is given with its conserved first and last residue. The D gene is left open where the match is weak. Some rows mark clone size as missing; the rest say once, few, many or name a class of expanded clone.

cdr3_length j_call v_call clone_size d_call cdr3_nt cdr3_aa
16 TRBJ2-1 TRBV9 NA TRBD1 TGTGCCAGCAGCGCGACCGGGACAGGGGGTATCCATGAGCAGTTCTTC CASSATGTGGIHEQFF
16 TRBJ2-7 TRBV5-5 NA TRBD2 TGTGCCAGCAGCTTGGCCGGTAGCGGGTGGTACTACGAGCAGTACTTC CASSLAGSGWYYEQYF
14 TRBJ2-7 TRBV5-1 once TRBD1 TGCGCCAGCAGCGCCCGGGACAGGGGTTACGAGCAGTACTTC CASSARDRGYEQYF
15 TRBJ1-2 TRBV28 NA NA TGTGCCAGCAGTTTCTCGACAGTTGATAACTATGGCTACACCTTC CASSFSTVDNYGYTF
15 TRBJ1-5 TRBV5-6 NA TRBD1 TGTGCCAGCAGCCTACTCTCAGGGGGCCATCAGCCCCAGCATTTT CASSLLSGGHQPQHF
16 TRBJ1-1 TRBV11-3 NA TRBD1 TGTGCCAGCAGCTTAGATCAGGGGGGCGTTCGCACTGAAGCTTTCTTT CASSLDQGGVRTEAFF
17 TRBJ1-1 TRBV3-1/TRBV3-2 NA NA TGTGCCAGCAGCCAGTACATACGGGGGGGCGCGACCCGAGGGGCTTTCTTT CASSQYIRGGATRGAFF
16 TRBJ1-6 TRBV5-1 NA NA TGCGCCAGCAGCTTGGGACGAGGAGACTATAATTCACCCCTCCACTTT CASSLGRGDYNSPLHF
16 TRBJ2-3 TRBV3-1/TRBV3-2 NA TRBD2 TGTGCCAGCAGCCTAGTTAGCGGGAGAATCCCAGATACGCAGTATTTT CASSLVSGRIPDTQYF
16 TRBJ2-5 TRBV25-1 NA TRBD2 TGTGCCAGCGGGGAGAGCGGGACCGGGTGGAAAGAGACCCAGTACTTC CASGESGTGWKETQYF
13 TRBJ1-4 TRBV19 NA TRBD1 TGTGCCAGTAGGGGGAACAGGGGCGTGGAACTGTTTTTT CASRGNRGVELFF
11 TRBJ1-1 TRBV2 NA NA TGTGCCAGCAGCTCGGACAATGAAGCTTTCTTT CASSSDNEAFF
17 TRBJ2-1 TRBV5-4 NA TRBD1 TGTGCCAGCAGCTTGACCCCGGACAGGGACTCCTACAATGAGCAGTTCTTC CASSLTPDRDSYNEQFF
15 TRBJ2-1 TRBV5-1 NA NA TGCGCCAGCAGCTTCGGACGACGGGACTACAATGAGCAGTTCTTC CASSFGRRDYNEQFF
15 TRBJ2-1 TRBV9 NA TRBD2 TGTGCCAGCAGCGTAGAAGGAACGGGAGGGGATGAGCAGTTCTTC CASSVEGTGGDEQFF
13 TRBJ2-5 TRBV15 NA NA TGTGCCACCAGCAGAGGCACGGGAGAGACCCAGTACTTC CATSRGTGETQYF
14 TRBJ1-1 TRBV5-6 NA NA TGTGCCAGCAGCTTGGGTTCAGGGAGGATTGAAGCTTTCTTT CASSLGSGRIEAFF
15 TRBJ1-2 TRBV19 NA TRBD1 TGTGCCAGCCTAGGACAACGGCAGGGGGCGGCCGGCTACACCTTC CASLGQRQGAAGYTF
16 TRBJ1-1 TRBV25-1 NA NA TGTGCCAGCAGTTATGCAGCGGGCCGATCAAACACTGAAGCTTTCTTT CASSYAAGRSNTEAFF
12 TRBJ2-3 TRBV29-1 NA TRBD1 TGCAGCACCGACAGGGGCACAGATACGCAGTATTTT CSTDRGTDTQYF
14 TRBJ1-1 TRBV3-1/TRBV3-2 once NA TGTGCCAGCAGTAGGAGAACCCCGAACACTGAAGCTTTCTTT CASSRRTPNTEAFF
16 TRBJ2-5 TRBV7-9 NA TRBD1 TGTGCCAGCAGCTCAGGGGGCGCGGGGTACCAAGAGACCCAGTACTTC CASSSGGAGYQETQYF
12 TRBJ1-1 TRBV19 NA NA TGTGCCAGTAGTAACCGGAGATATGAAGCTTTCTTT CASSNRRYEAFF
13 TRBJ1-5 TRBV6-5 NA NA TGTGCCAGCAGTTACTCCACCGGTCAGCCCCAGCATTTT CASSYSTGQPQHF